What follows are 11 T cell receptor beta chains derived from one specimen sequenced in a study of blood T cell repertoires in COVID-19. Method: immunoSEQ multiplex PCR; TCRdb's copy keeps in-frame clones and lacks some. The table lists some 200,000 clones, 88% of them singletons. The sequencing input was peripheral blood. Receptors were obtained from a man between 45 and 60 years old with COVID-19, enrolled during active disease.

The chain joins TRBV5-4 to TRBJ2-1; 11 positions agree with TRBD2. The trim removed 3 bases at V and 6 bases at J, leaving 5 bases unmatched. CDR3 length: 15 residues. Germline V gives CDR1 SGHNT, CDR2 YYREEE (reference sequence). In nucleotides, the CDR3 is TGTGCCAGCAGCTCACCCGGGACTAGCGGCAATGAGCAGTTCTTC. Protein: CASSSPGTSGNEQFF.

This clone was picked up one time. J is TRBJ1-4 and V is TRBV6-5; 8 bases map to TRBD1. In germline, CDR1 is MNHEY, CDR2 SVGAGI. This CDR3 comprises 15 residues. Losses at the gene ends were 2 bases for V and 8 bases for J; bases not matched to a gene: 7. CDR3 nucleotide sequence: TGTGCCAGCAGTTACATGGGACAGGAGGAGGAAAAACTGTTTTTT. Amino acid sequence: CASSYMGQEEEKLFF.

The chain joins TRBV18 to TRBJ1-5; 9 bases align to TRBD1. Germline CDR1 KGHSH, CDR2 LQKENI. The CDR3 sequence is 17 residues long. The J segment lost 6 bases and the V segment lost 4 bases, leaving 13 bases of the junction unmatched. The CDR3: CASSRTTAGQGSQPQHF. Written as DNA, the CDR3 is TGTGCCAGCTCACGCACGACCGCAGGACAGGGGTCTCAGCCCCAGCATTTT.

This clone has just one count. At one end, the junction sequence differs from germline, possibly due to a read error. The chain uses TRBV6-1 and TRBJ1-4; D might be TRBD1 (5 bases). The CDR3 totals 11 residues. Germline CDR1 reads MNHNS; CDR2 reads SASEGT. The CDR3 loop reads CASSELGALVF. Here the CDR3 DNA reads TGTGCCAGCAGTGAATTAGGGGCGCTGGTTTTT.

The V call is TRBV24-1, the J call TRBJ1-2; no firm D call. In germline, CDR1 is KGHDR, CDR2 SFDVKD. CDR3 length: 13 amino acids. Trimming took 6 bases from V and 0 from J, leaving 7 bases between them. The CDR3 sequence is CATSFGANYGYTF. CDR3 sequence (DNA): TGTGCCACCAGTTTCGGGGCTAACTATGGCTACACCTTC.

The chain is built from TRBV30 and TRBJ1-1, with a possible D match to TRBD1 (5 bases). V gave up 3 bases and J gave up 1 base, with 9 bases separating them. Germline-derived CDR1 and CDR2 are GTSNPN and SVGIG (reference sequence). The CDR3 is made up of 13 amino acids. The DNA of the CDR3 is TGTGCCTGGAGGGCCGGGGGGAACACTGAAGCTTTCTTT. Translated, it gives CAWRAGGNTEAFF.

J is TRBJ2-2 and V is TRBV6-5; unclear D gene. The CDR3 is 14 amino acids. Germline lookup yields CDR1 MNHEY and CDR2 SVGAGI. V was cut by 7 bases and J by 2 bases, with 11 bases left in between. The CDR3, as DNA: TGTGCCAGCAAGTTCACAGAAAACACCGGGGAGCTGTTTTTT. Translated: CASKFTENTGELFF.

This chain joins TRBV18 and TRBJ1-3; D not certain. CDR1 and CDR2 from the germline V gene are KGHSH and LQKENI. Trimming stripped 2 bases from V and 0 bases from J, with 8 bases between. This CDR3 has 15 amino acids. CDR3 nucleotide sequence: TGTGCCAGCTCACCAGGACTGAGCTCTGGAAACACCATATATTTT. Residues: CASSPGLSSGNTIYF.

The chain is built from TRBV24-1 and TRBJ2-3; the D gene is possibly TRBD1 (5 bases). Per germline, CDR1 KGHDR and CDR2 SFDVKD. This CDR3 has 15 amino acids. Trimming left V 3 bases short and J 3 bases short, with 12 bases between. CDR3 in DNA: TGTGCCACCAGTGATCCCCAGGACATTACAGATACGCAGTATTTT. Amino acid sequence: CATSDPQDITDTQYF.

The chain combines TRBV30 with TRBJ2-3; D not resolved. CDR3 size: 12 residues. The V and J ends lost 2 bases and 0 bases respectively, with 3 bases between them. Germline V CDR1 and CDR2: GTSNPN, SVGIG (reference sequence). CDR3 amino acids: CAWSPSTDTQYF. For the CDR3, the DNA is TGTGCCTGGAGTCCGAGCACAGATACGCAGTATTTT.

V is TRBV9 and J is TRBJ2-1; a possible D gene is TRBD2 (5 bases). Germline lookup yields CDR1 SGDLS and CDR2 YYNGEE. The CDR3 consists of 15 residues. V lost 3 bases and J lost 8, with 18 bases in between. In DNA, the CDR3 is TGTGCCAGCAGCGCCTACAGCGGCGAGGTCGATGAGCAGTTCTTC. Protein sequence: CASSAYSGEVDEQFF.